The 18 T cell receptor beta chains reported below all come from one sample, sequenced in a study of OX40 agonist ivuxolimab in advanced cancers. The assay was immunoSEQ multiplex PCR, and TCRdb's table has in-frame clones only and misses some. In the table there are 55,000 to 80,000 clones, 84% of which are singletons. The specimen comprised CD4+ or CD8+ T cells sorted from blood, sampled in a trial of the OX40 agonist ivuxolimab. These receptors all stem from an adult with an advanced solid tumor such as melanoma, head and neck, liver or kidney cancer.

V is TRBV4-3 and J is TRBJ1-5; D gene uncertain. The CDR3 is made up of 15 amino acids. Germline V gene lookup returns CDR1 LGHNA and CDR2 YSLEER. Trimming pared 1 base from V and 3 bases from J, leaving 10 bases between. CDR3 in DNA: TGCGCCAGCAGCCAAGGGTCGGCACCCAATCAGCCCCAGCATTTT. This sequence encodes CASSQGSAPNQPQHF.

Only a few counts were recorded for this clone. V is TRBV28 and J is TRBJ1-6; TRBD1 might be the D (5 bases). Germline V gives CDR1 MDHEN, CDR2 SYDVKM. This CDR3 contains 15 residues. Trimming stripped 5 bases from V and 5 bases from J, with 13 bases between. The CDR3 DNA sequence: TGTGCCAGCAGTCCCTCCCAGGGCGATAATTCACCCCTCCACTTT. As protein: CASSPSQGDNSPLHF.

The J gene is TRBJ1-1, the V gene TRBV6-5; D not resolved. The CDR3 is made up of 11 amino acids. The germline V and J ends were trimmed by 7 bases and 5 bases, with 8 bases remaining between them. CDR1 MNHEY and CDR2 SVGAGI come from the germline V gene. CDR3 protein: CASTWGTEAFF. DNA of the CDR3: TGTGCCAGCACTTGGGGAACTGAAGCTTTCTTT.

The chain has TRBV11-3 and TRBJ2-5; 8 bases are a match to TRBD1. J gave up 5 bases and V 4 bases, and 15 bases lay outside the gene matches. The germline V gene encodes CDR1 SGHNT and CDR2 YENEEA. The CDR3 extends over 17 amino acids. In nucleotides, the CDR3 is TGTGCCAGCAGCTCAAGAAACCTACAGGGGGGTAGGGAGACCCAGTACTTC. Protein product: CASSSRNLQGGRETQYF.

This chain connects TRBV15 to TRBJ1-1; D is unclear. V gave up 3 bases and J gave up 1 base, with 12 bases separating them. The CDR3 totals 15 residues. Germline CDR1 reads LNHNV; CDR2 reads YYDKDF (reference sequence). CDR3 DNA sequence: TGTGCCACCAGCAGCCCCCCGGTCCGGAACACTGAAGCTTTCTTT. Translation: CATSSPPVRNTEAFF.

This clone has at least ten counts. Other DNA sequences within the sample encode an identical CDR3. V usage is TRBV19 and J usage is TRBJ2-1; TRBD2 matches at 13 bases. The CDR3 has 16 amino acids. Unmatched junction bases numbered 6, after V lost 6 bases and J lost 4 bases. Per germline, CDR1 LNHDA and CDR2 SQIVND (reference sequence). Here the CDR3 reads CASSRTSGGSYNEQFF. The CDR3 DNA reads as TGTGCCAGTAGCCGGACTAGCGGGGGTTCATACAATGAGCAGTTCTTC. The whole variable domain, filled in from reference TRBV19 and TRBJ2-1, reads DGGITQSPKYLFRKEGQNVTLSCEQNLNHDAMYWYRQDPGQGLRLIYYSQIVNDFQKGDIAEGYSVSREKKESFPLTVTSAQKNPTAFYLCASSRTSGGSYNEQFFGPGTRLTVL.

The chain carries TRBV7-2 and TRBJ2-6, with D tentatively TRBD1 (6 bases). In germline, CDR1 is SGHTA, CDR2 FQGNSA. The length of the CDR3 is 16 residues. Trimming pared 1 base from V and 2 bases from J, leaving 9 bases between. CDR3 nucleotides: TGTGCCAGCAGCTTAGACAGGGCCCCTGGGGCCAACGTCCTGACTTTC. Protein sequence: CASSLDRAPGANVLTF.

V gene TRBV19 combines with J gene TRBJ1-2; no clear D. This CDR3 region has 12 residues. V lost 8 bases, J lost 3 bases, and 10 bases lay in between. Germline CDR1 reads LNHDA; CDR2 reads SQIVND (reference sequence). CDR3 in DNA: TGTGCCAGTCTTGCGGAGGACTATGGCTACACCTTC. This translates into CASLAEDYGYTF.

Note on this clone: A much larger clone lies one base from this, so it may be a read error. Different DNA sequences within this sample yield the same CDR3. The V and J genes are TRBV18 and TRBJ1-5, with 8 bases identical to TRBD1. V dropped 3 bases and J dropped 2; count of bases not matched to a gene: 3. The CDR3 spans 15 residues. The germline V gene encodes CDR1 KGHSH and CDR2 LQKENI. The CDR3 bases are TGTGCCAGCTCACCCGACAGGGGCGGCAATCAGCCCCAGCATTTT. Translated, it gives CASSPDRGGNQPQHF.

The chain combines TRBV10-3 with TRBJ1-1, with D perhaps matching TRBD1 (6 bases). Germline V gene data show CDR1 as ENHRY and CDR2 as SYGVKD. The CDR3 covers 14 residues. V lost 6 bases to trimming and J lost 4 bases, with 15 bases between them. The CDR3, as DNA: TGTGCCATCAGCTTCTCCGGGACAATCACTGAAGCTTTCTTT. The encoded protein is CAISFSGTITEAFF.

The chain is built from TRBV28 and TRBJ2-7, with a possible D match to TRBD2 (6 bases). V lost 10 bases and J 11 bases, leaving 18 bases between the germline ends. In germline, CDR1 is MDHEN, CDR2 SYDVKM. This CDR3 spans 11 amino acids. The CDR3, as DNA: TGTGCCACCACCCGGGGGTTTGAGGAGTACTTC. This codes for CATTRGFEEYF. The full variable domain, rest sourced from reference TRBV28 and TRBJ2-7, is DVKVTQSSRYLVKRTGEKVFLECVQDMDHENMFWYRQDPGLGLRLIYFSYDVKMKEKGDIPEGYSVSREKKERFSLILESASTNQTSMYLCATTRGFEEYFGPGTRLTVT.

The chain links TRBV9 to TRBJ1-1; maybe TRBD1 (6 bases). Between the trimmed V and J ends, which lost 0 bases and 5 bases, there was a span of 14 bases. Germline CDR1 SGDLS, CDR2 YYNGEE. This CDR3 has 15 residues. The CDR3 is CASSVAAQGFTEAFF. The CDR3 coding sequence is TGTGCCAGCAGCGTAGCGGCACAGGGTTTTACTGAAGCTTTCTTT.

CDR3 amino acids: CASSVGTGGNYYEQYF. The CDR3 bases are TGTGCCAGCAGCGTCGGGACAGGGGGTAACTACTACGAGCAGTACTTC. This chain connects TRBV5-6 to TRBJ2-7, with TRBD1 matching 11 bases. CDR3 length: 16 amino acids. Germline V gives CDR1 SGHDT, CDR2 YYEEEE. V dropped 4 bases and J dropped 3; count of bases not matched to a gene: 9.

The V gene is TRBV18, the J gene TRBJ2-5, with D possibly being TRBD1 or TRBD2 (5 bases each). The CDR3 contains 15 residues. V lost 4 bases and J lost 5, with 17 bases in between. Per the germline V gene, CDR1 is KGHSH and CDR2 is LQKENI. CDR3 amino acids: CASSREFPRDETQYF. The DNA of the CDR3 is TGTGCCAGCTCACGGGAATTCCCCAGGGACGAGACCCAGTACTTC.

About this clone itself: The same CDR3 is also encoded by other DNA sequences in this sample. The chain has TRBV30 and TRBJ2-7; 8 nucleotides agree with TRBD1. V lost 5 bases and J lost 4; bases outside the gene matches: 10. In germline, CDR1 is GTSNPN, CDR2 SVGIG (reference sequence). The CDR3 spans 14 residues. Here the CDR3 DNA reads TGTGCCTGGTTGTTAACAGGGGGATCGTACGAGCAGTACTTC. Residues: CAWLLTGGSYEQYF.

The genes are TRBV18 and TRBJ2-3; possible D gene TRBD2, 5 bases. V lost 6 bases and J lost 3, with 7 bases in between. CDR1 is KGHSH, CDR2 LQKENI, per germline. This CDR3 spans 12 amino acids. DNA for the CDR3: TGTGCCAGCTCCCGAGGGACAGATACGCAGTATTTT. Its protein product is CASSRGTDTQYF.

This chain joins TRBV2 and TRBJ1-2; TRBD1 agrees at 9 bases. Per germline, CDR1 SNHLY and CDR2 FYNNEI. This CDR3 contains 15 residues. The trim removed 7 bases at V and 0 bases at J, leaving 6 bases unmatched. DNA for the CDR3: TGTGCCAGCAATAGAGACAGGGGGGCTAACTATGGCTACACCTTC. Residues: CASNRDRGANYGYTF.

The genes are TRBV10-2 and TRBJ2-2; D is undetermined. The V and J ends lost 0 bases and 5 bases respectively, with 7 bases between them. Germline assignment: CDR1 WSHSY and CDR2 SAAADI. The CDR3 runs 14 residues. The CDR3, as DNA: TGCGCCAGCAGTGAGTCGATCAAGACCGGGGAGCTGTTTTTT. It codes for CASSESIKTGELFF.